The 13 T cell receptor beta chains below come from one sample, sequenced in a study of human thymus T cells. During corrective heart surgery, resections were taken, and the thymus tissue came from them. Profiling relied on immunoSEQ multiplex PCR, and the TCRdb table lists in-frame clones only, not all of them. The sample includes roughly 130,000 clones, about 93% of them seen just once. The specimen was thymus tissue. The receptors shown here come from a boy under three years old with a congenital heart defect but otherwise immunologically healthy.

This sequence joins TRBV19 and TRBJ1-5; tentatively, D is TRBD1 (5 bases). The CDR3 spans 16 residues. Germline-derived CDR1 and CDR2 are LNHDA and SQIVND (reference sequence). The V end lost 4 bases, the J end lost 3 bases, and 16 bases lay between the germline ends. DNA for the CDR3: TGTGCCAGTAGTACAGGGACGGGAAAGAACAATCAGCCCCAGCATTTT. Translating it yields CASSTGTGKNNQPQHF.

The V gene is TRBV6-6, the J gene TRBJ1-1; weak D call: TRBD1 (5 bases). The V end was cut by 4 bases, the J end by 3 bases, with 15 bases between. CDR3 length: 15 residues. Germline lookup yields CDR1 MNHNY and CDR2 SVGAGI (reference sequence). The CDR3 DNA reads as TGTGCCAGCAGTTCCCAGGGTAATATGGACACTGAAGCTTTCTTT. Translation gives CASSSQGNMDTEAFF.

The chain links TRBV30 to TRBJ1-4; D gene ambiguous. The CDR3 spans 17 residues. Germline-derived CDR1 and CDR2 are GTSNPN and SVGIG (reference sequence). Trimming left V 1 base short and J 0 bases short, with 15 bases between. CDR3 residues: CAWSAKTPAATNEKLFF. As DNA, the CDR3 is TGTGCCTGGAGTGCCAAGACCCCAGCAGCAACTAATGAAAAACTGTTTTTT. Based on the CDR3 plus reference TRBV30 and TRBJ1-4, the full variable domain is SQTIHQWPATLVQPVGSPLSLECTVEGTSNPNLYWYRQAAGRGLQLLFYSVGIGQISSEVPQNLSASRPQDRQFILSSKKLLLSDSGFYLCAWSAKTPAATNEKLFFGSGTQLSVL.

The table lists this clone with a count of one. The V call is TRBV5-1, the J call TRBJ2-1; possible D gene TRBD2, 6 bases. This CDR3 contains 15 residues. CDR1 and CDR2 (germline): SGHRS, YFSETQ. The ends were cut back, 3 bases at V and 0 bases at J, with 10 bases in the middle. The CDR3 sequence: CASSSAGSSYNEQFF. DNA of the CDR3: TGCGCCAGCAGCTCAGCCGGGAGCTCCTACAATGAGCAGTTCTTC.

The chain uses TRBV6-5 and TRBJ2-3; TRBD2 is a possible D gene (5 bases). V lost 4 bases and J 0 bases, leaving 14 bases between the germline ends. This CDR3 comprises 16 residues. The V gene's germline CDR1 is MNHEY and CDR2 SVGAGI. CDR3 bases: TGTGCCAGCAGTTCCGGACTTCCAAATAGCACAGATACGCAGTATTTT. Encoded protein: CASSSGLPNSTDTQYF.

The chain carries TRBV6-1 and TRBJ2-3; 11 bases align to TRBD2. The CDR3 totals 17 residues. Germline-derived CDR1 and CDR2 are MNHNS and SASEGT. J lost 2 bases, V lost 0 bases, and 4 bases had no gene match. CDR3 DNA sequence: TGTGCCAGCAGTGAAGCGGGTAGCGGGGGGGCCACAGATACGCAGTATTTT. It is translated as CASSEAGSGGATDTQYF.

The J gene is TRBJ1-2, the V gene TRBV19; 8 bases line up with TRBD1. The CDR3 runs 14 residues. Germline CDR1 LNHDA, CDR2 SQIVND (reference sequence). Trimming at V came to 5 bases and at J to 4 bases, leaving 6 bases not matched to a gene. CDR3 nucleotides: TGTGCCAGTAGTGCAGGGGGCCGCGGCTATGGCTACACCTTC. Its protein is CASSAGGRGYGYTF.

The V gene is TRBV18, the J gene TRBJ1-3; the match to TRBD1 covers 7 bases. In germline, CDR1 is KGHSH, CDR2 LQKENI. Trimming cost V 5 bases and J 0 bases; bases outside gene matches: 4. The CDR3 consists of 15 residues. The CDR3: CASSSGGISGNTIYF. The CDR3 bases are TGTGCCAGCTCATCAGGGGGGATCTCTGGAAACACCATATATTTT.

V usage is TRBV5-6 and J usage is TRBJ2-3; TRBD2 agrees at 11 bases. The V segment lost 5 bases and the J segment 0 bases; nucleotides outside the gene matches: 11. CDR3 length equals 18 residues. Germline V lookup: CDR1 SGHDT, CDR2 YYEEEE. CDR3 amino acids: CASRGSGGAFGSTDTQYF. CDR3 sequence (DNA): TGTGCCAGCAGGGGTAGCGGGGGGGCGTTTGGGAGCACAGATACGCAGTATTTT.

J is TRBJ2-7 and V is TRBV4-2, with D perhaps matching TRBD2 (6 bases). The CDR3 has 17 residues. CDR1 and CDR2 from the germline V gene are LGHNA and YNFKEQ. V lost 0 bases, J lost 4 bases, and 19 bases lay in between. This chain's CDR3 is CASSQEYRRDPLYEQYF. The CDR3 DNA sequence: TGTGCCAGCAGCCAAGAATATAGGAGGGACCCACTTTACGAGCAGTACTTC.

The rearrangement joins TRBV5-6 to TRBJ2-7; 11 nucleotides match TRBD2. Germline assignment: CDR1 SGHDT and CDR2 YYEEEE. This CDR3 is 16 amino acids long. V was pared by 3 bases and J by 0 bases, with 5 bases of the junction left unmatched. As DNA, the CDR3 is TGTGCCAGCAGCTCAGTCACTAGCGGGAGCTCCTACGAGCAGTACTTC. Its protein product is CASSSVTSGSSYEQYF. The entire variable domain, with the rest obtained from reference TRBV5-6 and TRBJ2-7, is as follows: DAGVTQSPTHLIKTRGQQVTLRCSPKSGHDTVSWYQQALGQGPQFIFQYYEEEERQRGNFPDRFSGHQFPNYSSELNVNALLLGDSALYLCASSSVTSGSSYEQYFGPGTRLTVT.

This chain uses TRBV5-1 with TRBJ2-2; 8 nucleotides align to TRBD1. V dropped 4 bases and J dropped 2; count of bases not matched to a gene: 7. Per germline, CDR1 SGHRS and CDR2 YFSETQ. CDR3 length: 16 residues. CDR3 in DNA: TGCGCCAGCAGCGGGGGGACAGGCCCTAACACCGGGGAGCTGTTTTTT. It encodes CASSGGTGPNTGELFF.

This chain's CDR3 is CASSYSAPKGITEAFF. DNA for the CDR3: TGTGCCAGCAGTTACTCCGCCCCGAAGGGTATTACTGAAGCTTTCTTT. J is TRBJ1-1 and V is TRBV6-6; D is undetermined. The V gene's germline CDR1 is MNHNY and CDR2 SVGAGI (reference sequence). Deletions cut 0 bases from V and 5 bases from J, with 16 bases between. The CDR3 contains 16 residues.